The 10 T cell receptor beta chains presented below share a single source sample, sequenced in a study of low-dose radiotherapy and immunotherapy resistance in tumors. Covering alpha and beta chains, TRAV- and TRBV-specific primers were used for the first-strand cDNA. With a V-primer adapter and a constant-region primer, TCRs were amplified for about 22 PCR cycles. TCRdb used MiXCR to reprocess the reads, holding one entry per CDR3 protein. The sample records about 58,000 distinct CDR3 sequences, about 25% being singletons. Time point given: after trial treatment. The treatment denotes: LDRT plus nivolumab, ipilimumab, low-dose cyclophosphamide and aspirin (RACIN trial). The sample in question was PBMCs, obtained after low-dose radiotherapy plus immunotherapy. The receptors here all came from a male donor with prostate cancer.

The table lists this clonotype with many counts. The V gene is TRBV10-3, the J gene TRBJ1-4, with TRBD1 identical over 7 bases. V lost 2 bases and J lost 2; bases outside the gene matches: 8. Germline assignment: CDR1 ENHRY and CDR2 SYGVKD. This CDR3 has 17 amino acids. CDR3: CAISENNRGLTNEKLFF. The CDR3 DNA reads TGTGCCATCAGTGAGAACAACAGGGGTTTGACTAATGAAAAACTGTTTTTT.

This clonotype has at least ten counts. V and J are TRBV9 and TRBJ1-5; the D gene is possibly TRBD1 (5 bases). CDR1 is SGDLS and CDR2 is YYNGEE in the germline V gene. The V end was cut by 3 bases, the J end by 0 bases, with 10 bases between. The CDR3 loop spans 15 amino acids. As DNA, the CDR3 is TGTGCCAGCAGCGAGAGGGGTTATAGCAATCAGCCCCAGCATTTT. Its translation is CASSERGYSNQPQHF.

This clonotype was detected ten times or more. The chain couples TRBV28 to TRBJ2-5, with a tentative D call TRBD2 (6 bases). V was shortened by 3 bases and J by 5 bases, with 16 bases between the two germline ends. The length of the CDR3 is 15 residues. Per the germline V gene, CDR1 is MDHEN and CDR2 is SYDVKM. CDR3 in amino acids: CASSFPGAGFETQYF. The DNA for the CDR3 is TGTGCCAGCAGTTTCCCGGGAGCCGGGTTTGAGACCCAGTACTTC.

The sample holds many counts of this clonotype. The chain has TRBV5-6 and TRBJ1-1; TRBD1 is a possible D gene (6 bases). CDR3 size: 16 residues. Deletions cut 6 bases from V and 0 bases from J, with 18 bases between. Germline CDR1 reads SGHDT; CDR2 reads YYEEEE. The CDR3 reads CASNFARGALNTEAFF. CDR3 coding DNA: TGTGCCAGCAACTTCGCACGGGGGGCCTTGAACACTGAAGCTTTCTTT.

This clonotype was seen repeatedly, ten times or more. The chain links TRBV20-1 to TRBJ2-3, with D maybe TRBD2 (7 bases). The CDR3 covers 15 residues. Trimming took off 3 bases at V and 4 bases at J, with 17 bases between the two ends. Germline loops: CDR1 DFQATT, CDR2 SNEGSKA (reference sequence). The CDR3 reads CSASRSGGGADTQYF. Written as DNA, the CDR3 is TGCAGTGCTAGTAGAAGCGGAGGGGGGGCAGATACGCAGTATTTT.

This clonotype was seen many times. The rearrangement joins TRBV6-2 or TRBV6-3 to TRBJ2-1; the D gene could be TRBD1 or TRBD2 (5 bases each). CDR1 and CDR2 from the germline V gene are MNHEY and SVGEGT. V dropped 7 bases and J dropped 8 bases, with 27 bases sitting between them. CDR3 length: 17 residues. CDR3 coding DNA: TGTGCCAGCAAAATCTCCCCAAATCAGCCGGGGCCGCATGAGCAGTTCTTC. It translates to CASKISPNQPGPHEQFF.

This clonotype was counted many times. This rearrangement joins TRBV7-2 to TRBJ1-5, with TRBD1 matching 7 bases. Germline CDR1 is SGHTA and CDR2 is FQGNSA. J gave up 0 bases and V 5 bases, and 4 bases lay outside the gene matches. There are 15 residues in the CDR3. The CDR3 loop is CASSINRGSNQPQHF. The CDR3 DNA follows: TGTGCCAGCAGCATAAACAGGGGTAGCAATCAGCCCCAGCATTTT.

There are many counts of this clonotype. This CDR3 reads CATSSDRASGNTIYF. The CDR3 DNA follows: TGTGCCACCAGCAGCGACAGGGCTTCTGGAAACACCATATATTTT. This sequence joins TRBV15 and TRBJ1-3; 7 bases fit TRBD1. The CDR3 runs 15 residues. V lost 3 bases to trimming and J lost 1 base; unmatched junction nucleotides: 3. CDR1 is LNHNV, CDR2 YYDKDF, per germline (reference sequence). Full variable domain (missing parts from reference TRBV15 and TRBJ1-3): DAMVIQNPRYQVTQFGKPVTLSCSQTLNHNVMYWYQQKSSQAPKLLFHYYDKDFNNEADTPDNFQSRRPNTSFCFLDIRSPGLGDTAMYLCATSSDRASGNTIYFGEGSWLTVV.

This clonotype was detected ten times or more. This chain uses TRBV23-1 with TRBJ1-4, with unresolved D. TRBV23-1 is an open reading frame, and its role is uncertain. The CDR3 is 15 residues long. Trimming removed 3 bases at V and 8 bases at J, with 16 bases between. The CDR3 here is CASSHRQVPEEKLFF. CDR3 nucleotides: TGCGCCAGCAGTCACAGACAAGTTCCGGAAGAAAAACTGTTTTTT.

This clonotype was seen repeatedly, ten times or more. The junction does not match germline at one end; this may be a read error. J is TRBJ2-3 and V is TRBV4-1; 16 bases are shared with TRBD2. Germline lookup yields CDR1 MGHRA and CDR2 YSYEKL. The CDR3 covers 16 residues. In DNA form, the CDR3 reads TGTGCCAGCAGCCAGGGACTAGCGGGGGGGACCGATACGCAGTATTTT. The encoded protein is CASSQGLAGGTDTQYF.